Each of the 29 T cell receptor beta chains below was sequenced from the same sample in a study of radiotherapy plus CTLA-4 blockade in lung cancer. Method: immunoSEQ multiplex PCR; TCRdb's copy keeps in-frame clones and lacks some. The profile shows 30,000 to 45,000 clones, over 60% of them singletons. The sequencing here drew on peripheral blood, taken from a patient treated with radiotherapy plus ipilimumab. The source of these receptors is a human donor with non-small cell lung cancer who had stable disease on radiotherapy plus ipilimumab.

The V and J genes are TRBV29-1 and TRBJ1-2; 10 bases line up with TRBD1. CDR1 SQVTM and CDR2 ANQGSEA come from the germline V gene. The CDR3 covers 12 residues. J lost 7 bases, V lost 3 bases, and 2 bases had no gene match. CDR3 DNA: TGCAGCGTTGAGGGACAGGGGCTTGGCTACACCTTC. It encodes CSVEGQGLGYTF.

The genes are TRBV29-1 and TRBJ1-2; D perhaps matches TRBD1 (5 bases). CDR1 is SQVTM and CDR2 is ANQGSEA in the germline V gene. This CDR3 is 12 amino acids long. Written as DNA, the CDR3 is TGCAGTGGGTCGGGGGTCGGCTATGGCTACACCTTC. This codes for CSGSGVGYGYTF.

The J gene is TRBJ1-1, the V gene TRBV7-6; maybe TRBD1 (6 bases). V lost 4 bases to trimming and J lost 1 base, with 13 bases between them. The germline V gene encodes CDR1 SGHVS and CDR2 FNYEAQ. This CDR3 is 15 amino acids long. CDR3 in amino acids: CASSYRDTRNTEAFF. DNA for the CDR3: TGTGCCAGCAGCTACAGGGACACACGGAACACTGAAGCTTTCTTT.

This clone was seen a single time. The chain links TRBV27 to TRBJ2-5; weak D call: TRBD2 (5 bases). The DNA end lines up better with TRBJ2-7; the J call may be wrong. The CDR3 spans 15 residues. The V gene's germline CDR1 is MNHEY and CDR2 SMNVEV (reference sequence). This chain's CDR3 is CASSLRTSGTDEQYF. The CDR3 nucleotides read TGTGCCAGCAGTTTAAGGACTTCGGGTACAGACGAGCAGTACTTC.

The V and J genes are TRBV18 and TRBJ1-1; perhaps TRBD1 as D (6 bases). Per germline, CDR1 KGHSH and CDR2 LQKENI. The V gene lost 3 bases and the J gene lost 0 bases, with 8 bases spanning the gap. The CDR3 extends over 14 amino acids. The CDR3 nucleotides are TGTGCCAGCTCACCGACAGGCCTGAACACTGAAGCTTTCTTT. It translates to CASSPTGLNTEAFF.

This chain joins TRBV2 and TRBJ2-3; TRBD2 aligns across 8 bases. Germline CDR1 and CDR2: SNHLY and FYNNEI. CDR3 length: 13 residues. J gave up 6 bases and V 11 bases, and 10 bases lay outside the gene matches. The CDR3 nucleotides are TGTGCCGCGGGGGTAGCGGGGTGGGATACGCAGTATTTT. This sequence encodes CAAGVAGWDTQYF.

The J gene is TRBJ2-5, the V gene TRBV11-2; 10 positions match TRBD2. The germline V gene encodes CDR1 SGHAT and CDR2 FQNNGV. This CDR3 has 16 residues. With 6 bases clipped from V and 2 bases from J, the junction kept 9 bases outside the gene matches. CDR3 in DNA: TGTGCCAGCAGTTTAAACCGAGCGGGGGGGCAAGAGACCCAGTACTTC. This gives the protein CASSLNRAGGQETQYF.

The CDR3 nucleotides are TGTGCCAGCAGCTTGATCCGGTTAGCGCCCTACAATGAGCAGTTCTTC. This sequence encodes CASSLIRLAPYNEQFF. The chain combines TRBV5-4 with TRBJ2-1; the D gene is possibly TRBD2 (5 bases). The CDR3 totals 16 residues. The V and J ends lost 1 base and 2 bases respectively, with 13 bases between them. Germline CDR1 is SGHNT and CDR2 is YYREEE (reference sequence).

The table lists this clone with a few counts. The genes are TRBV5-1 and TRBJ2-1; the match to TRBD2 covers 16 bases. The CDR3 totals 18 residues. With 4 bases clipped from V and 4 bases from J, the junction kept 8 bases outside the gene matches. The germline gives CDR1 SGHRS, CDR2 YFSETQ. The CDR3 nucleotides read TGCGCCAGCAGCGAGGGACTAGCGGGGGGGAGTATGTACAATGAGCAGTTCTTC. This sequence encodes CASSEGLAGGSMYNEQFF.

The chain is built from TRBV7-2 and TRBJ1-2; a weak D match, TRBD1 (5 bases). CDR1 and CDR2 from the germline V gene are SGHTA and FQGNSA. The CDR3 loop spans 13 amino acids. Between the trimmed V and J ends, which lost 5 bases and 8 bases, there was a span of 15 bases. CDR3 sequence: CASSRGGNEGYTF. Written as DNA, the CDR3 is TGTGCCAGCAGCCGGGGGGGGAACGAGGGCTACACCTTC.

This clone was seen a handful of times. J is TRBJ1-5 and V is TRBV11-3; D remains unclear. This CDR3 contains 13 residues. Germline V gene data show CDR1 as SGHNT and CDR2 as YENEEA. Between the trimmed V and J ends, which lost 1 base and 6 bases, there was a span of 7 bases. The chain's CDR3 is CASSLVSGQPQHF. The CDR3 DNA sequence: TGTGCCAGCAGCTTAGTTTCGGGTCAGCCCCAGCATTTT.

This chain uses TRBV11-2 with TRBJ2-2; D gene ambiguous. CDR1 and CDR2 from the germline V gene are SGHAT and FQNNGV. V was clipped by 3 bases and J by 5 bases, with 4 bases between them. The CDR3 spans 12 residues. The CDR3 sequence is CASSFITGELFF. The DNA of the CDR3 is TGTGCCAGCAGCTTCATTACCGGGGAGCTGTTTTTT.

The CDR3 region is CASSRRQGQYEQYF. In DNA form, the CDR3 reads TGTGCCAGCAGCCGCCGCCAGGGCCAGTACGAGCAGTACTTC. The rearrangement joins TRBV14 to TRBJ2-7; perhaps TRBD1 as D (5 bases). The germline V gene encodes CDR1 SGHDN and CDR2 FVKESK. The CDR3 totals 14 residues. Trimming took 4 bases from V and 4 from J, leaving 14 bases between them.

The J gene is TRBJ2-7, the V gene TRBV6-1; 12 bases fit TRBD2. Unmatched junction bases numbered 20, after V lost 1 base and J lost 4 bases. CDR1 is MNHNS, CDR2 SASEGT, per germline. CDR3 size: 21 residues. For the CDR3, the DNA is TGTGCCAGCAGTGAAGAGAGGTTTATACAGGGGGCCCTAGCGGGGGGGTACGAGCAGTACTTC. Protein product: CASSEERFIQGALAGGYEQYF.

CDR3 loop: CASSRNLAGGRNEQYF. The CDR3, as DNA: TGCGCCAGCAGCCGGAATCTAGCGGGGGGCCGGAACGAGCAGTACTTC. The chain recombines TRBV4-1 with TRBJ2-7; TRBD2 aligns across 11 bases. V was pared by 4 bases and J by 5 bases, with 10 bases of the junction left unmatched. CDR1 and CDR2 (germline): MGHRA, YSYEKL. This CDR3 comprises 16 residues.

The V and J genes are TRBV29-1 and TRBJ1-2, with D perhaps TRBD1 (5 bases). V was cut by 7 bases and J by 2 bases, with 8 bases left in between. The CDR3 covers 11 residues. Germline values: CDR1 SQVTM, CDR2 ANQGSEA. Here the CDR3 DNA reads TGCAGCGCCCGACAGAACTATGGCTACACCTTC. As protein: CSARQNYGYTF.

This clone was recorded a few times. This sequence joins TRBV12-5 and TRBJ1-2, with D hard to call. Germline CDR1 is LGHNT and CDR2 is FRNRAP. The CDR3 extends over 16 amino acids. Between the trimmed V and J ends, which lost 4 bases and 2 bases, there was a span of 17 bases. CDR3 sequence reads: CASGYPGEGLNYGYTF. In DNA, the CDR3 is TGTGCTAGTGGTTACCCCGGGGAGGGCTTAAACTATGGCTACACCTTC.

The V and J genes are TRBV5-8 and TRBJ1-2; possibly TRBD1 for D (5 bases). Between the trimmed V and J ends, which lost 1 base and 4 bases, there was a span of 14 bases. The CDR3 totals 15 residues. CDR1 SGHTS and CDR2 YDEGEE come from the germline V gene. The CDR3 region has the DNA TGTGCCAGCAGCTTGCGGGCAGACAGCCTCTATGGCTACACCTTC. Its protein is CASSLRADSLYGYTF.

This chain joins TRBV11-3 and TRBJ2-7; D is possibly TRBD1 (6 bases). The CDR3 extends over 15 amino acids. Germline V lookup: CDR1 SGHNT, CDR2 YENEEA. Trimming took 5 bases from V and 7 from J, leaving 21 bases between them. This chain's CDR3 is CASSDLWDIKGEQYF. The DNA for the CDR3 is TGTGCCAGCAGCGACTTGTGGGACATCAAGGGGGAGCAGTACTTC.

The V call is TRBV11-3, the J call TRBJ1-1; 10 bases match TRBD1. The CDR3 spans 15 residues. J lost 5 bases, V lost 5 bases, and 8 bases had no gene match. Per the germline V gene, CDR1 is SGHNT and CDR2 is YENEEA. CDR3 residues: CASSPRQGAWTEAFF. The CDR3 bases are TGTGCCAGCAGCCCAAGACAGGGGGCTTGGACTGAAGCTTTCTTT. Drawing the rest from reference TRBV11-3 and TRBJ1-1, the complete variable domain is EAGVVQSPRYKIIEKKQPVAFWCNPISGHNTLYWYLQNLGQGPELLIRYENEEAVDDSQLPKDRFSAERLKGVDSTLKIQPAELGDSAVYLCASSPRQGAWTEAFFGQGTRLTVV.

The chain is built from TRBV6-5 and TRBJ1-2; a weak D match, TRBD1 (6 bases). The CDR3 has 13 amino acids. Per the germline V gene, CDR1 is MNHEY and CDR2 is SVGAGI. V lost 6 bases and J 4 bases, leaving 12 bases between the germline ends. DNA for the CDR3: TGTGCCAGCAGGGAACAGGGCTTCTATGGCTACACCTTC. Translating it yields CASREQGFYGYTF.

The sample holds a few counts of this clone. One end of the junction fails to match germline, which may point to a read error. The gene calls are TRBV6-6 and TRBJ2-1; D call uncertain. Per the germline V gene, CDR1 is MNHNY and CDR2 is SVGAGI (reference sequence). CDR3 length equals 14 residues. The CDR3: CAISERSAYNEQFF. The DNA for the CDR3 is TGTGCCATCAGTGAGCGCTCTGCCTACAATGAGCAGTTCTTC.

The V call is TRBV18, the J call TRBJ1-2; the D gene is possibly TRBD1 (5 bases). CDR1 and CDR2 from the germline V gene are KGHSH and LQKENI. V lost 0 bases and J 7 bases, leaving 12 bases between the germline ends. The CDR3 loop spans 14 amino acids. CDR3 DNA sequence: TGTGCCAGCTCACCACCAGGTCCGGGGGTTGGCTACACCTTC. It codes for CASSPPGPGVGYTF.

The rearrangement links TRBV6-1 to TRBJ1-2; D is ambiguous. Germline loops: CDR1 MNHNS, CDR2 SASEGT. The CDR3 spans 15 residues. The V and J ends lost 4 bases and 4 bases respectively, with 16 bases between them. The CDR3 region is CASSGAVLAFYGYTF. Written as DNA, the CDR3 is TGTGCCAGCAGTGGTGCGGTCCTCGCTTTCTATGGCTACACCTTC.

V usage is TRBV5-5 and J usage is TRBJ1-1; TRBD1 agrees at 7 bases. The germline gives CDR1 SGHKS, CDR2 YYEKEE (reference sequence). The CDR3 has 13 residues. J lost 5 bases, V lost 3 bases, and 4 bases had no gene match. The DNA for the CDR3 is TGTGCCAGCAGCTGGGACAGTTTGACTGAAGCTTTCTTT. Translating gives CASSWDSLTEAFF.

This chain joins TRBV11-2 and TRBJ2-3; D not resolved. Germline CDR1 and CDR2: SGHAT and FQNNGV. This CDR3 is 12 amino acids long. Trimming removed 2 bases at V and 6 bases at J, with 6 bases between. CDR3 coding DNA: TGTGCCAGCAGCTTAAACACCGATACGCAGTATTTT. Encoded protein: CASSLNTDTQYF.

As for this clone: One junction end disagrees with the germline gene, perhaps due to a read error. V and J are TRBV29-1 and TRBJ2-3; TRBD1 is a possible D gene (7 bases). The V gene's germline CDR1 is SQVTM and CDR2 ANQGSEA. The CDR3 sequence is 13 residues long. The CDR3 bases are TGCAGCATTGAGGAGGGGGCGGGAGATACGCAGTATTTT. Its translation is CSIEEGAGDTQYF.

This clone was seen a single time. The chain has TRBV7-9 and TRBJ2-7; 8 bases are shared with TRBD2. J gave up 5 bases and V 4 bases, and 7 bases lay outside the gene matches. The CDR3 runs to 14 residues. Germline V gene lookup returns CDR1 SEHNR and CDR2 FQNEAQ (reference sequence). The CDR3 reads CASSYPGGSHEQYF. The CDR3 DNA sequence: TGTGCCAGCAGCTACCCGGGAGGGAGCCACGAGCAGTACTTC.

The chain combines TRBV5-6 with TRBJ2-5; 12 bases fit TRBD2. Germline V gives CDR1 SGHDT, CDR2 YYEEEE. Trimming removed 1 base from V and 4 bases from J; junction bases left unmatched: 5. The CDR3 spans 16 residues. The CDR3 region has the DNA TGTGCCAGCAGCTTGACTAGCGGGGGGAGGTCAGAGACCCAGTACTTC. This encodes CASSLTSGGRSETQYF.